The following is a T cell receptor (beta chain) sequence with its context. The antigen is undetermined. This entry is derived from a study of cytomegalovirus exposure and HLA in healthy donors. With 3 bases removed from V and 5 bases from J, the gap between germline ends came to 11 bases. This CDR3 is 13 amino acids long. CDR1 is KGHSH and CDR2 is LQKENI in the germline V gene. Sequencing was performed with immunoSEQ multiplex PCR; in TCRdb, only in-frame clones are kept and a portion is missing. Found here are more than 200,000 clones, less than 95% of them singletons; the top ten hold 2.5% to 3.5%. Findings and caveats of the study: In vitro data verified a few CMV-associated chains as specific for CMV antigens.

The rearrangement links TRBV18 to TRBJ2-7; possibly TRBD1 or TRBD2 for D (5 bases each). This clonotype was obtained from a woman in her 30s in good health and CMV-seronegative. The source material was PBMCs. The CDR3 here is CASSPRRDDEQYF. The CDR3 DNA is TGTGCCAGCTCACCTCGCAGGGACGACGAGCAGTACTTC.